This TCR beta chain was observed in a study of T cell responses to AZD1222 COVID-19 vaccine. General study points: Close to half of all spike-specific TCRs reportedly target regions of the variants that are unmutated. Repertoires were obtained solely post-peak T cell response.

The CDR3 sequence is 12 residues long. V lost 4 bases, J lost 8 bases, and 12 bases lay in between. Germline assignment: CDR1 SQVTM and CDR2 ANQGSEA. Regarding this clone: Its antigen remains unidentified.

Using immunoSEQ multiplex PCR, the repertoire was profiled, and TCRdb retains in-frame clones only, with some absent. Recorded here are about 140,000 clones; the top ten clones represent 2.2%. The TCR originated in an adult in good health. The chain employs TRBV29-1 and TRBJ2-1, with no clear D. Material: peripheral blood. CDR3 DNA: TGCAGCGTTGCGCCTGAGTGGGATGAGCAGTTCTTC. It translates to CSVAPEWDEQFF.